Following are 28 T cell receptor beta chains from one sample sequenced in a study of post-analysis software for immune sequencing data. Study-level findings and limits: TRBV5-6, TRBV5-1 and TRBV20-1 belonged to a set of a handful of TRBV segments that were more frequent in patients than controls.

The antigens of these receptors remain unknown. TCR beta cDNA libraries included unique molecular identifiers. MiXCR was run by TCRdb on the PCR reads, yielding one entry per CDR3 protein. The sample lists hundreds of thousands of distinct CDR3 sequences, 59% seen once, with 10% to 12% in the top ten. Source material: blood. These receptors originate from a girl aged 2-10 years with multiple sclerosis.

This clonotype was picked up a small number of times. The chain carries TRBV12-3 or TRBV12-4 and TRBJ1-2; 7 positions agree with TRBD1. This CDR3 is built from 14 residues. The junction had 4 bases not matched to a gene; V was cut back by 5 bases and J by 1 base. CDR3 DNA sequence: TGTGCCAGCAGTCCGGGACAGAATAACTATGGCTACACCTTC. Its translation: CASSPGQNNYGYTF.

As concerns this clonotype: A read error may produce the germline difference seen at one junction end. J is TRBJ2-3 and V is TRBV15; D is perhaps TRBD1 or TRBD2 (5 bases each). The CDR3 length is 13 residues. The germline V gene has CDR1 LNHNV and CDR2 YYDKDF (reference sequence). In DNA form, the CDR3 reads TGTGCCGCCAGCCGGGACCACACAGATACGCAGTATTTT. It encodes CAASRDHTDTQYF.

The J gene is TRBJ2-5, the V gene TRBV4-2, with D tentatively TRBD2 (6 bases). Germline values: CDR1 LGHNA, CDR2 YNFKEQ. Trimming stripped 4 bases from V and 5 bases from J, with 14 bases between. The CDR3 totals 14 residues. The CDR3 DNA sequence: TGTGCCAGCAGCCCGGGAGCCGGGCAGGAGACCCAGTACTTC. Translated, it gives CASSPGAGQETQYF.

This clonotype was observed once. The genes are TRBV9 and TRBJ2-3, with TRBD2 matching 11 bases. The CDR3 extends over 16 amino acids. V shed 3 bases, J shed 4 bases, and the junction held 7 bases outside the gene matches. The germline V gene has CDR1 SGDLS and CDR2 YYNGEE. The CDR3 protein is CASSAIAGGQADTQYF. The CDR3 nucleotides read TGTGCCAGCAGCGCCATAGCGGGGGGGCAGGCAGATACGCAGTATTTT.

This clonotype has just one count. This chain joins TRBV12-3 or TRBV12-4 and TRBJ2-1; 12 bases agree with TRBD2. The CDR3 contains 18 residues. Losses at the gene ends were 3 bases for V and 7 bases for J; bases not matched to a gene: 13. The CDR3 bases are TGTGCCAGCAGTTTTCCGACTAGCGGGAGATTCAGGCGGAATGAGCAGTTCTTC. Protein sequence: CASSFPTSGRFRRNEQFF.

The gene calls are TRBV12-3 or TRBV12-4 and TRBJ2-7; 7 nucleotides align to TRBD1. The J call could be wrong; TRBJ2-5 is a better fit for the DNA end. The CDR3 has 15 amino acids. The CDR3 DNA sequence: TGTGCCAGCAGTTTTTTCGGGACAGCCCAAGAGACCCAGTACTTC. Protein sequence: CASSFFGTAQETQYF.

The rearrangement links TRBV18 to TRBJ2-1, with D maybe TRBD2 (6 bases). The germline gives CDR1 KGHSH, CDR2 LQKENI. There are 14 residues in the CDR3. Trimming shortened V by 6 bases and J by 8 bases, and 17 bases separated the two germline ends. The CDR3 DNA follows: TGTGCCAGCTCTCGCATACCGGGAGCCGATGAGCAGTTCTTC. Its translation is CASSRIPGADEQFF.

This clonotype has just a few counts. The CDR3 spells CASKPRSSNEQFF. The CDR3, as DNA: TGTGCCAGCAAGCCGAGGAGTAGCAATGAGCAGTTCTTC. The rearrangement uses TRBV7-9 and TRBJ2-1; no definite D call. In germline, CDR1 is SEHNR, CDR2 FQNEAQ (reference sequence). CDR3 length equals 13 residues. Trimming stripped 7 bases from V and 6 bases from J, with 13 bases between.

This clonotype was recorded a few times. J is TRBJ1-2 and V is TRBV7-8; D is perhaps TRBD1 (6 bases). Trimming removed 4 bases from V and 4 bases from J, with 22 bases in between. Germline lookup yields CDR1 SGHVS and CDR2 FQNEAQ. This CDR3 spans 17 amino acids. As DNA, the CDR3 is TGTGCCAGCAGCTCCGGAGCACTGACAGGATCAATCTATGGCTACACCTTC. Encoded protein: CASSSGALTGSIYGYTF. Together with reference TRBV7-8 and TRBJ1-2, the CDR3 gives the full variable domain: GAGVSQSPRYKVAKRGQDVALRCDPISGHVSLFWYQQALGQGPEFLTYFQNEAQLDKSGLPSDRFFAERPEGSVSTLKIQRTQQEDSAVYLCASSSGALTGSIYGYTFGSGTRLTVV.

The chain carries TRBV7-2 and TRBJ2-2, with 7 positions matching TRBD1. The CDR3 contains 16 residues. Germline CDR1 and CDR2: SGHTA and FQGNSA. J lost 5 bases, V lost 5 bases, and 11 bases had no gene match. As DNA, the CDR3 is TGTGCCAGCAGCCATAGACAGGGTGGGGTTACCGGGGAGCTGTTTTTT. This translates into CASSHRQGGVTGELFF.

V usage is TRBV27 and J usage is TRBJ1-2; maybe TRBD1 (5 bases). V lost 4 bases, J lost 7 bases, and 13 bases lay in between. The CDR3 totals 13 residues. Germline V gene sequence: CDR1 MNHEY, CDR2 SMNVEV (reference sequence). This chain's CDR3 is CASSSRQSAGYTF. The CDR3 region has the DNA TGTGCCAGCAGTTCCAGACAGTCGGCTGGCTACACCTTC.

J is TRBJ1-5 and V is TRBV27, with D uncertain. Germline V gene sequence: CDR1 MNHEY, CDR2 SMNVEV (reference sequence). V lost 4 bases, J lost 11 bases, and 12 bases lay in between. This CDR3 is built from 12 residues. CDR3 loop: CASSSRGSTQHF. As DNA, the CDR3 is TGTGCCAGCAGTTCACGAGGTTCTACCCAGCATTTT.

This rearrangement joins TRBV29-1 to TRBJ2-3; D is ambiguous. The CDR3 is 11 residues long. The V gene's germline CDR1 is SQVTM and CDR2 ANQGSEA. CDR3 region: CQAGTTDTQYF. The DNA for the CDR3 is TGCCAAGCAGGAACGACAGATACGCAGTATTTT.

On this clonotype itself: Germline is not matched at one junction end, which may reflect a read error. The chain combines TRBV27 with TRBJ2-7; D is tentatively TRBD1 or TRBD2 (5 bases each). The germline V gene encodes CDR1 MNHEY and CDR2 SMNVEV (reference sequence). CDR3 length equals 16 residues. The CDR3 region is CASSQLPGTVAYEQYF. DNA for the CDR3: TGTGCTAGCAGTCAACTGCCGGGGACGGTAGCCTACGAGCAGTACTTC.

The CDR3 nucleotides read TGCAGCGGACGGGACACAAACACTGAAGCTTTCTTT. Translating it yields CSGRDTNTEAFF. The chain employs TRBV29-1 and TRBJ1-1; perhaps TRBD1 as D (6 bases). The germline V and J ends were trimmed by 7 bases and 2 bases, with 11 bases remaining between them. This CDR3 spans 12 amino acids. Per germline, CDR1 SQVTM and CDR2 ANQGSEA.

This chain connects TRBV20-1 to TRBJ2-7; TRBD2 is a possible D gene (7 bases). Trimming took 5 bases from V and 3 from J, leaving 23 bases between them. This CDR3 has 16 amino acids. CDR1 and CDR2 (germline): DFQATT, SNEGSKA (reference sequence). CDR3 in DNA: TGCAGTGCTCCTTCTGGGGCTAGCGGAGGGGGCTACGAGCAGTACTTC. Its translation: CSAPSGASGGGYEQYF.

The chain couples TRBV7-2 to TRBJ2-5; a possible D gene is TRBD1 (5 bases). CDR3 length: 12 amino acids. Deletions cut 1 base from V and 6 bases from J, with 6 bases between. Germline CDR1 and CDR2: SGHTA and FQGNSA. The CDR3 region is CASSLGGKTQYF. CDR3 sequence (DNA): TGTGCCAGCAGCTTAGGGGGCAAGACCCAGTACTTC.

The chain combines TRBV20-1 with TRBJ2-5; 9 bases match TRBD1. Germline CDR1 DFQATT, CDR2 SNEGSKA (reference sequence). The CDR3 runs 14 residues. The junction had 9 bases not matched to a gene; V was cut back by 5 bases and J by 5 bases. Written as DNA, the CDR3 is TGCAGTGCTGACCAACAGGGGGCTGAGGAGACCCAGTACTTC. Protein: CSADQQGAEETQYF.

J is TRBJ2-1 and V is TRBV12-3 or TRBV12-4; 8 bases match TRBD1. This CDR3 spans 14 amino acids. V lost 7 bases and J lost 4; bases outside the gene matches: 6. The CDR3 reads CASTLTGDYNEQFF. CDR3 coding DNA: TGTGCCAGCACCCTGACAGGGGATTACAATGAGCAGTTCTTC.

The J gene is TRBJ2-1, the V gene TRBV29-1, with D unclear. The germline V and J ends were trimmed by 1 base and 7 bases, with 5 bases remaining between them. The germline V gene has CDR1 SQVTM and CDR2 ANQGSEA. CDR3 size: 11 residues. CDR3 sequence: CSVEGSNEQFF. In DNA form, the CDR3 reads TGCAGCGTTGAAGGGTCGAATGAGCAGTTCTTC.

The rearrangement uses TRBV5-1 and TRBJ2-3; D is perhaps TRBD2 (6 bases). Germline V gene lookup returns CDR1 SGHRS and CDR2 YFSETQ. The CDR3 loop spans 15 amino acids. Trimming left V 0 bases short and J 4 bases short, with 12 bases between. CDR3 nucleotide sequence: TGCGCCAGCAGCTTGGACGGGAGAGACGCAGATACGCAGTATTTT. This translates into CASSLDGRDADTQYF.

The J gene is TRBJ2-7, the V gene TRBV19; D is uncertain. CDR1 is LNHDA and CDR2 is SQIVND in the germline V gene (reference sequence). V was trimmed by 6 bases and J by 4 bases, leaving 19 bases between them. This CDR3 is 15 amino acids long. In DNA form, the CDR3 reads TGTGCCAGTAGGCGCCATGTGGCAGATAGATACGAGCAGTACTTC. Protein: CASRRHVADRYEQYF. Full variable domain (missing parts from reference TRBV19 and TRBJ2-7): DGGITQSPKYLFRKEGQNVTLSCEQNLNHDAMYWYRQDPGQGLRLIYYSQIVNDFQKGDIAEGYSVSREKKESFPLTVTSAQKNPTAFYLCASRRHVADRYEQYFGPGTRLTVT.

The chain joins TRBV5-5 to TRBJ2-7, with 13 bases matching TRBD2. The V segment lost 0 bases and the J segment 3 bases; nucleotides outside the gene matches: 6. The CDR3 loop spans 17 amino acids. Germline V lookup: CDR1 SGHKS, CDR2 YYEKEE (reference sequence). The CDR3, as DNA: TGTGCCAGCAGCTTGGACTCGACTAGCGGGAGGCTCTACGAGCAGTACTTC. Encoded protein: CASSLDSTSGRLYEQYF.

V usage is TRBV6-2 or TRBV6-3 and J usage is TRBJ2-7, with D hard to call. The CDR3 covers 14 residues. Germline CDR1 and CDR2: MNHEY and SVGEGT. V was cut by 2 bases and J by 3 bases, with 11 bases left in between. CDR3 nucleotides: TGTGCCAGCAGTTACCTCGGCAGAAACTACGAGCAGTACTTC. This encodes CASSYLGRNYEQYF.

The CDR3, as DNA: TGTGCCAGCAGTTCGGAGGACAGGGGGTTCTATGGCTACACCTTC. Its protein is CASSSEDRGFYGYTF. This chain connects TRBV6-6 to TRBJ1-2, with 10 bases fitting TRBD1. The CDR3 runs to 15 residues. The V gene end was trimmed by 4 bases and the J gene end by 4 bases; junction bases not matched to a gene: 6. Per germline, CDR1 MNHNY and CDR2 SVGAGI (reference sequence).

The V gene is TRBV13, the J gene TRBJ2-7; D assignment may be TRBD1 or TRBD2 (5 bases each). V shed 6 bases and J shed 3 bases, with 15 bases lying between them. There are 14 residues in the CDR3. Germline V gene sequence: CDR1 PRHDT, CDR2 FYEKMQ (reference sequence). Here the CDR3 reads CASSLAQGGYEQYF. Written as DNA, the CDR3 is TGTGCCAGCAGTCTAGCCCAGGGCGGCTACGAGCAGTACTTC.

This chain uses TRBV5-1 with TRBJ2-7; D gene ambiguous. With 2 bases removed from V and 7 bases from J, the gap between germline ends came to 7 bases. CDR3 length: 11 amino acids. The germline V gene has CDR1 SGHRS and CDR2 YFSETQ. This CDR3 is CASSFIREQYF. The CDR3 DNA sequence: TGCGCCAGCAGCTTTATCCGGGAGCAGTACTTC.

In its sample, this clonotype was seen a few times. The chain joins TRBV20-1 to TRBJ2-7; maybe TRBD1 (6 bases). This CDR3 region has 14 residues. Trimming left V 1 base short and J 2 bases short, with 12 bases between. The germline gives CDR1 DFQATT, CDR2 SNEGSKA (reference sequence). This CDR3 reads CSARAEDSAYEQYF. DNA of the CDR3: TGCAGTGCTAGAGCAGAGGACAGTGCCTACGAGCAGTACTTC.